The present entry profiles one TCR beta chain with its context. These data belong to a study of control samples from healthy donors and cancer patients. Libraries were prepared by immunoSEQ multiplex PCR; TCRdb keeps only in-frame clonotypes and omits some of them. The repertoire holds about 120,000 clones, with about 89% as singletons. The CDR3 extends over 12 amino acids. V was trimmed by 3 bases and J by 4 bases, leaving 7 bases between them. Germline lookup yields CDR1 DFQATT and CDR2 SNEGSKA (reference sequence). The clonotype originates from a woman aged 18-29 years in good health. J is TRBJ1-5 and V is TRBV20-1; the D is unclear. What was sequenced was blood. DNA of the CDR3: TGCAGTGCTAGTTGGCAGAATCAGCCCCAGCATTTT. Encoded protein: CSASWQNQPQHF.